The text below deals with one T cell receptor (beta chain). After constant-region reverse-primer amplification, full-length variable regions underwent semi-nested PCR with Nested Universal Primer A. From the 5' RACE reads, TCRdb called clonotypes with MiXCR, one entry per CDR3 protein. The sample comprises over 40,000 distinct CDR3 sequences, 30% of which are singletons, and less than 5% rests with the top ten. The sample was tumor-infiltrating memory CD4+ T cells sorted from the breast tumor. Subset given: memory CD4+ T cells, CD4+CD45RO+CD25-. The TCR sequence derives from a female donor with breast cancer.

In nucleotides, the CDR3 is TGCGCCAGCAGCCAACCTACAGCGAGCTCTGGAAACACCATATATTTT. This encodes CASSQPTASSGNTIYF. The genes are TRBV4-1 and TRBJ1-3, with no clear D. This CDR3 region has 16 residues. V was clipped by 2 bases and J by 0 bases, with 11 bases between them. Germline assignment: CDR1 MGHRA and CDR2 YSYEKL.